Listed here is a single T cell receptor (beta chain). These data belong to a study of radiation and T cells in renal cell carcinoma. Germline lookup yields CDR1 LNHNV and CDR2 YYDKDF (reference sequence). This CDR3 region has 16 residues. The V and J ends lost 5 bases and 5 bases respectively, with 19 bases between them. Repertoires were generated with immunoSEQ multiplex PCR, while TCRdb's copy carries only in-frame clones and drops some. The sample holds roughly 170,000 clones, 88% seen once. Noted time point: blood 4 weeks post-SBRT, at nephrectomy. Treatment noted: 15 Gy SBRT to primary tumor, nephrectomy 4 weeks later.

The chain couples TRBV15 to TRBJ1-5; TRBD1 is a possible D gene (6 bases). The sequence derives from a woman aged 50 to 60 with renal cell carcinoma. This sample comprised blood, obtained from a patient whose treatment included radiotherapy and nephrectomy. In nucleotides, the CDR3 is TGTGCCACCAGCCGGGAGCCAGTACAGGGTGATCAGCCCCAGCATTTT. It codes for CATSREPVQGDQPQHF.